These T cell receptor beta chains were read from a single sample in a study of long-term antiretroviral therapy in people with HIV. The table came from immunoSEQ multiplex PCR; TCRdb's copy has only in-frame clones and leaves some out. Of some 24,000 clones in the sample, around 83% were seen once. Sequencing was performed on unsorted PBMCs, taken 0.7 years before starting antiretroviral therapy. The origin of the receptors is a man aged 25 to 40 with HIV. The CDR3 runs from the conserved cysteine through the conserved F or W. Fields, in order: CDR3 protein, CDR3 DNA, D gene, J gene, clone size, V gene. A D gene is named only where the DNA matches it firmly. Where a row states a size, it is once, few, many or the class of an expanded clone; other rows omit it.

CASSPRTSTEAFF TGTGCCAGCAGCCCCCGGACCAGCACTGAAGCTTTCTTT NA TRBJ1-1 NA TRBV9
CASSSRTSGRYGELFF TGTGCCAGCAGCTCACGGACTAGCGGGAGGTACGGGGAGCTGTTTTTT TRBD2 TRBJ2-2 once TRBV9
CASSKPGQLATEAFF TGTGCCAGTAGTAAACCGGGACAGCTGGCCACTGAAGCTTTCTTT TRBD1 TRBJ1-1 NA TRBV19
CASSFEGYLGYTF TGTGCCAGCAGCTTTGAGGGGTATCTTGGCTACACCTTC NA TRBJ1-2 NA TRBV7-6
CASSEYGRNTEAFF TGTGCCAGCAGTGAATACGGACGGAACACTGAAGCTTTCTTT NA TRBJ1-1 NA TRBV6-1
CASSLSAGGLETQYF TGCGCCAGCAGCTTGAGCGCAGGGGGCCTGGAGACCCAGTACTTC TRBD1 TRBJ2-5 NA TRBV5-1
CASSVGTWQETQYF TGTGCCAGCAGCGTAGGGACTTGGCAAGAGACCCAGTACTTC NA TRBJ2-5 once TRBV9
CAWSVGGSREKLFF TGTGCCTGGAGTGTCGGGGGTTCTCGCGAAAAACTGTTTTTT NA TRBJ1-4 NA TRBV30
CASSWGVGNQPQHF TGTGCCAGTAGTTGGGGGGTGGGCAATCAGCCCCAGCATTTT NA TRBJ1-5 few TRBV19
CASSLNGKNTIYF TGTGCCAGCAGCTTAAACGGGAAAAACACCATATATTTT NA TRBJ1-3 NA TRBV13
CASSDGVRGNSPLHF TGTGCCAGCAGCGACGGAGTCAGGGGGAATTCACCCCTCCACTTT TRBD1 TRBJ1-6 NA TRBV11-2
CASHTDRINQPQHF TGTGCCAGCCATACGGACAGGATCAATCAGCCCCAGCATTTT TRBD1 TRBJ1-5 NA TRBV19
CASSLSLTGQTGKLFF TGCGCCAGCAGCTTAAGCTTGACAGGGCAAACCGGAAAACTGTTTTTT TRBD1 TRBJ1-4 NA TRBV5-1
CASSLVAGGEYEQYF TGTGCCAGCAGCTTGGTTGCGGGAGGCGAGTACGAGCAGTACTTC TRBD2 TRBJ2-7 NA TRBV5-6
CASRGDFLSSYNSPLHF TGTGCCAGCAGGGGGGACTTCCTTAGCTCCTATAATTCACCCCTCCACTTT NA TRBJ1-6 NA TRBV5-5
CASSPLAGGTYNEQFF TGTGCCAGCAGCCCCTTGGCGGGGGGCACTTACAATGAGCAGTTCTTC TRBD2 TRBJ2-1 NA TRBV7-2
CASSLGPIETQYF TGTGCCAGCAGCTTAGGCCCTATCGAGACCCAGTACTTC NA TRBJ2-5 NA TRBV7-9
CASSTPNRVPYEQYF TGTGCCAGCAGTACCCCCAACAGGGTCCCCTACGAGCAGTACTTC NA TRBJ2-7 NA TRBV6-5
CASSPYGTGELFF TGTGCCAGCAGCCCATACGGCACCGGGGAGCTGTTTTTT NA TRBJ2-2 NA TRBV7-2
CASSSRTGGAEETQYF TGTGCCAGCAGCTCACGGACAGGGGGCGCAGAAGAGACCCAGTACTTC TRBD1 TRBJ2-5 NA TRBV7-2
CASSEASLAKNIQYF TGTGCCAGCAGTGAAGCGTCCCTAGCCAAAAACATTCAGTACTTC NA TRBJ2-4 NA TRBV6-1
CASSLLRTGPGNTIYF TGTGCCAGCAGCTTATTGAGGACAGGGCCCGGAAACACCATATATTTT TRBD1 TRBJ1-3 NA TRBV11-2
CASSSLTSWNQYNEQFF TGCGCCAGCAGCTCCCTTACTAGCTGGAATCAGTACAATGAGCAGTTCTTC NA TRBJ2-1 NA TRBV5-1
CATFSYNSPLHF TGTGCCACCTTTTCCTATAATTCACCCCTCCACTTT NA TRBJ1-6 NA TRBV6-1
CASSPGPLPGGYTF TGTGCCAGCAGCCCTGGACCACTCCCTGGGGGCTACACCTTC NA TRBJ1-2 NA TRBV6-5
CASSRLTGSNQPQHF TGTGCCAGCAGCAGGCTTACGGGAAGCAATCAGCCCCAGCATTTT NA TRBJ1-5 NA TRBV6-1